This is a list of T cell receptor beta chains from one sample in a study of monozygotic twins with inflammatory bowel disease. Using the 5' RACE reads, TCRdb records one entry per CDR3 protein without DNA. The sample has around 140,000 distinct CDR3 sequences. The sequencing sample was made of blood. The receptors originated from a human donor with ulcerative colitis or Crohn's disease, or a healthy co-twin of an affected twin (not recorded which). CDR3s include the opening cysteine and the closing phenylalanine or tryptophan. Fields, in order: CDR3 protein, CDR3 length, V gene, J gene.

CDR3aa: CSAKNRVTGTEAFF
len: 14
v_gene: TRBV20-1
j_gene: TRBJ1-1

CDR3aa: CASSAVLGTITGELFF
len: 16
v_gene: TRBV18
j_gene: TRBJ2-2

CDR3aa: CASSPPDRGLLSYEQYF
len: 17
v_gene: TRBV18
j_gene: TRBJ2-7

CDR3aa: CASRREVQETQYF
len: 13
v_gene: TRBV5-1
j_gene: TRBJ2-5

CDR3aa: CSAIEIGERDGYTF
len: 14
v_gene: TRBV20-1
j_gene: TRBJ1-2

CDR3aa: CASSQDWFGTVSYGYTF
len: 17
v_gene: TRBV4-3
j_gene: TRBJ1-2

CDR3aa: CSAQDVGGNQPQHF
len: 14
v_gene: TRBV20-1
j_gene: TRBJ1-5

CDR3aa: CASRTGVNTEAFF
len: 13
v_gene: TRBV5-1
j_gene: TRBJ1-1

CDR3aa: CSARDVAGANNEQFF
len: 15
v_gene: TRBV20-1
j_gene: TRBJ2-1

CDR3aa: CASSRTGYTYEQYF
len: 14
v_gene: TRBV18
j_gene: TRBJ2-7

CDR3aa: CASSESGLETQYF
len: 13
v_gene: TRBV10-2
j_gene: TRBJ2-5

CDR3aa: CASSPMDSFQPQHF
len: 14
v_gene: TRBV4-1
j_gene: TRBJ1-5

CDR3aa: CASGSWGRGQYF
len: 12
v_gene: TRBV27
j_gene: TRBJ2-3

CDR3aa: CSAKRGGTGNQPQHF
len: 15
v_gene: TRBV20-1
j_gene: TRBJ1-5

CDR3aa: CASSLSQGGDLTGELFF
len: 17
v_gene: TRBV7-6
j_gene: TRBJ2-2

CDR3aa: CASSHTGQITDTQYF
len: 15
v_gene: TRBV4-1
j_gene: TRBJ2-3

CDR3aa: CASSLDPRRQGGDNQPQHF
len: 19
v_gene: TRBV11-2
j_gene: TRBJ1-5

CDR3aa: CARRDRGTTDTQYF
len: 14
v_gene: TRBV30
j_gene: TRBJ2-3

CDR3aa: CASSRPESTDTQYF
len: 14
v_gene: TRBV5-1
j_gene: TRBJ2-3

CDR3aa: CASSFEGSVGEAFF
len: 14
v_gene: TRBV7-9
j_gene: TRBJ1-1

CDR3aa: CASSRRDRGKETQYF
len: 15
v_gene: TRBV12-3/TRBV12-4
j_gene: TRBJ2-5

CDR3aa: CASSLEWGDRAFF
len: 13
v_gene: TRBV5-5
j_gene: TRBJ1-1

CDR3aa: CASSFGTSSYDEQFF
len: 15
v_gene: TRBV12-3/TRBV12-4
j_gene: TRBJ2-1

CDR3aa: CSASPYYEEAFF
len: 12
v_gene: TRBV20-1
j_gene: TRBJ1-1

CDR3aa: CASSLAQGSLDGYTF
len: 15
v_gene: TRBV5-1
j_gene: TRBJ1-2

CDR3aa: CSAQGGYGYTF
len: 11
v_gene: TRBV29-1
j_gene: TRBJ1-2

CDR3aa: CSARDPRSGETQYF
len: 14
v_gene: TRBV20-1
j_gene: TRBJ2-5

CDR3aa: CASSLRFRGDGELFF
len: 15
v_gene: TRBV12-3/TRBV12-4
j_gene: TRBJ2-2

CDR3aa: CASSFTGSTDTQYF
len: 14
v_gene: TRBV27
j_gene: TRBJ2-3

CDR3aa: CASDTSGTGIIGANVLTF
len: 18
v_gene: TRBV19
j_gene: TRBJ2-6

CDR3aa: CASSQYRGHSYEQYF
len: 15
v_gene: TRBV7-3
j_gene: TRBJ2-7

CDR3aa: CSARVEGRTTNSPLHF
len: 16
v_gene: TRBV20-1
j_gene: TRBJ1-6

CDR3aa: CASSSGQTVHYEQYF
len: 15
v_gene: TRBV5-1
j_gene: TRBJ2-7

CDR3aa: CASSQATSGGAFLEQFF
len: 17
v_gene: TRBV3-1
j_gene: TRBJ2-1

CDR3aa: CASSPGQRGQYF
len: 12
v_gene: TRBV7-9
j_gene: TRBJ2-3

CDR3aa: CASSLSGLAGDSGANVLTF
len: 19
v_gene: TRBV5-1
j_gene: TRBJ2-6

CDR3aa: CSARPGPALTQYF
len: 13
v_gene: TRBV20-1
j_gene: TRBJ2-5

CDR3aa: CASSLGTGDQPQHF
len: 14
v_gene: TRBV27
j_gene: TRBJ1-5

CDR3aa: CASSLRRGDEQYF
len: 13
v_gene: TRBV7-2
j_gene: TRBJ2-7

CDR3aa: CASSVQGSYNEQFF
len: 14
v_gene: TRBV7-2
j_gene: TRBJ2-1

CDR3aa: CASSQGRESNEQFF
len: 14
v_gene: TRBV4-2
j_gene: TRBJ2-1

CDR3aa: CASSQPSGSTNEKLFF
len: 16
v_gene: TRBV12-3/TRBV12-4
j_gene: TRBJ1-4

CDR3aa: CASEMSGASYEQYF
len: 14
v_gene: TRBV3-1
j_gene: TRBJ2-7

CDR3aa: CASSLEGLAGTQYF
len: 14
v_gene: TRBV11-2
j_gene: TRBJ2-3

CDR3aa: CSAREIKDRGVWSNQPQHF
len: 19
v_gene: TRBV20-1
j_gene: TRBJ1-5

CDR3aa: CASSPTIRVSYEQYF
len: 15
v_gene: TRBV7-2
j_gene: TRBJ2-7

CDR3aa: CSATVGANYGYTF
len: 13
v_gene: TRBV20-1
j_gene: TRBJ1-2

CDR3aa: CSASEGAGDQPQHF
len: 14
v_gene: TRBV20-1
j_gene: TRBJ1-5

CDR3aa: CASSLDLIRDKSNEQYF
len: 17
v_gene: TRBV5-4
j_gene: TRBJ2-7

CDR3aa: CASSLDRLYGYTF
len: 13
v_gene: TRBV7-2
j_gene: TRBJ1-2

CDR3aa: CASSLNSRTAYEQYF
len: 15
v_gene: TRBV7-8
j_gene: TRBJ2-7

CDR3aa: CASSSGSAIYEQYF
len: 14
v_gene: TRBV19
j_gene: TRBJ2-7

CDR3aa: CASRGGPNTGELFF
len: 14
v_gene: TRBV2
j_gene: TRBJ2-2

CDR3aa: CASSRLGTGGYNEQFF
len: 16
v_gene: TRBV12-3/TRBV12-4
j_gene: TRBJ2-1

CDR3aa: CASSTSGGGNEQFF
len: 14
v_gene: TRBV7-9
j_gene: TRBJ2-1

CDR3aa: CASSHSVTSGLAAETQYF
len: 18
v_gene: TRBV5-6
j_gene: TRBJ2-5

CDR3aa: CASSLTAGASDTQYF
len: 15
v_gene: TRBV7-3
j_gene: TRBJ2-3

CDR3aa: CASIRRSGGGETQYF
len: 15
v_gene: TRBV27
j_gene: TRBJ2-5

CDR3aa: CASSPGEGLHEQYF
len: 14
v_gene: TRBV5-1
j_gene: TRBJ2-7

CDR3aa: CASSQEGFGGEQFF
len: 14
v_gene: TRBV4-1
j_gene: TRBJ2-1